The 21 T cell receptor beta chains presented below share a single source sample, sequenced in a study of shared clonotypes between healthy human individuals. Here immunoSEQ multiplex PCR was the method, and the copy in TCRdb shows in-frame clones only, minus some. Among about 2.3 million clones listed, approximately 95% were seen once. Sequencing was performed on naive CD4+ T cells from PBMCs. Described subset: CD45RA+ positively selected. These receptors originate from a man younger than 35 in good health. Some clones in this sample may be carry-over from other donors' samples.

The gene calls are TRBV30 and TRBJ2-7; 9 bases agree with TRBD1. J gave up 4 bases and V 7 bases, and 11 bases lay outside the gene matches. This CDR3 is built from 14 residues. Germline values: CDR1 GTSNPN, CDR2 SVGIG (reference sequence). Written as DNA, the CDR3 is TGTGCCTTCTCTAGGACAGGGGACCTTTACGAGCAGTACTTC. Amino acids: CAFSRTGDLYEQYF.

This chain links TRBV27 with TRBJ2-7, with a possible D match to TRBD2 (5 bases). Looked up from germline, CDR1 is MNHEY and CDR2 is SMNVEV (reference sequence). Trimming removed 3 bases at V and 2 bases at J, with 17 bases between. CDR3 size: 16 residues. The CDR3 sequence is CASSFKWGAHTYEQYF. DNA for the CDR3: TGTGCCAGCAGTTTCAAGTGGGGAGCACATACCTACGAGCAGTACTTC.

This chain connects TRBV7-9 to TRBJ2-1, with TRBD2 as a possible D gene (6 bases). This CDR3 spans 16 amino acids. The germline V and J ends were trimmed by 0 bases and 0 bases, with 9 bases remaining between them. Germline lookup yields CDR1 SEHNR and CDR2 FQNEAQ (reference sequence). The CDR3 is CASSLAGRSSYNEQFF. CDR3 nucleotide sequence: TGTGCCAGCAGCTTAGCCGGGAGATCCTCCTACAATGAGCAGTTCTTC.

The chain links TRBV30 to TRBJ2-1; TRBD1 might be the D (5 bases). This CDR3 spans 11 amino acids. Germline CDR1 is GTSNPN and CDR2 is SVGIG (reference sequence). Trimming took off 1 base at V and 10 bases at J, with 8 bases between the two ends. CDR3 sequence reads: CAWSEGAEQFF. CDR3 DNA: TGTGCCTGGAGTGAAGGGGCGGAGCAGTTCTTC.

The V gene is TRBV9, the J gene TRBJ2-7; TRBD2 is a possible D gene (6 bases). CDR1 and CDR2 from the germline V gene are SGDLS and YYNGEE. V lost 3 bases, J lost 2 bases, and 12 bases lay in between. The CDR3 has 14 amino acids. CDR3 sequence (DNA): TGTGCCAGCAGCGGAAGTAGCGGCCCCTACGAGCAGTACTTC. This gives the protein CASSGSSGPYEQYF.

The chain is built from TRBV4-1 and TRBJ2-5; D unresolved. The CDR3 extends over 13 amino acids. CDR1 is MGHRA and CDR2 is YSYEKL in the germline V gene. Trimming took off 4 bases at V and 4 bases at J, with 10 bases between the two ends. This CDR3 reads CASSLWVRETQYF. The CDR3 DNA reads as TGCGCCAGCAGCCTTTGGGTAAGAGAGACCCAGTACTTC.

In regard to this clone: At one of its ends the junction is not consistent with the germline gene, which may arise from a read error. The CDR3 protein is CASSQVTSGGRLTYNEQFF. The CDR3 nucleotides are TGTGCCAGCAGTCAAGTGACTAGCGGAGGCCGTTTAACCTACAATGAGCAGTTCTTC. V usage is TRBV14 and J usage is TRBJ2-1, with 9 bases that match TRBD2. Germline loops: CDR1 SGHDN, CDR2 FVKESK. The CDR3 extends over 19 amino acids. The full variable domain, completed using reference TRBV14 and TRBJ2-1, is EAGVTQFPSHSVIEKGQTVTLRCDPISGHDNLYWYRRVMGKEIKFLLHFVKESKQDESGMPNNRFLAERTGGTYSTLKVQPAELEDSGVYFCASSQVTSGGRLTYNEQFFGPGTRLTVL.

V is TRBV6-6 and J is TRBJ1-3; the D gene is possibly TRBD1 (5 bases). Trimming removed 8 bases at V and 0 bases at J, with 14 bases between. The CDR3 is 15 residues long. Germline V gene lookup returns CDR1 MNHNY and CDR2 SVGAGI (reference sequence). CDR3 nucleotides: TGTGCCAGCTGTATTGACAGACTCTCTGGAAACACCATATATTTT. Protein: CASCIDRLSGNTIYF.

The rearrangement links TRBV2 to TRBJ2-7, with 10 bases fitting TRBD2. The CDR3 has 14 residues. J lost 5 bases, V lost 6 bases, and 7 bases had no gene match. Germline-derived CDR1 and CDR2 are SNHLY and FYNNEI. The CDR3 DNA sequence: TGTGCCAGCAGCCCCCACGGGACTAGCGACGAGCAGTACTTC. As protein: CASSPHGTSDEQYF.

The rearrangement joins TRBV18 to TRBJ1-2; TRBD1 is a possible D gene (6 bases). CDR3 length: 13 residues. Germline V gene sequence: CDR1 KGHSH, CDR2 LQKENI. V lost 3 bases and J lost 5, with 10 bases in between. In DNA, the CDR3 is TGTGCCAGCTCACCGGCAGGGGAGTATGGCTACACCTTC. Protein sequence: CASSPAGEYGYTF. Full variable domain (rest looked up from reference TRBV18 and TRBJ1-2): NAGVMQNPRHLVRRRGQEARLRCSPMKGHSHVYWYRQLPEEGLKFMVYLQKENIIDESGMPKERFSAEFPKEGPSILRIQQVVRGDSAAYFCASSPAGEYGYTFGSGTRLTVV.

The chain carries TRBV5-1 and TRBJ2-7; TRBD2 is a possible D gene (5 bases). The ends were cut back, 4 bases at V and 0 bases at J, with 14 bases in the middle. CDR3 length equals 15 residues. The V gene's germline CDR1 is SGHRS and CDR2 YFSETQ. DNA for the CDR3: TGCGCCAGCAGCCCACGGGAAGGTCTCTCCTACGAGCAGTACTTC. Amino acids: CASSPREGLSYEQYF.

The rearrangement links TRBV30 to TRBJ2-3; D might be TRBD1 or TRBD2, each matching 5 bases. CDR3 size: 17 residues. Germline V CDR1 and CDR2: GTSNPN, SVGIG (reference sequence). The V end was cut by 3 bases, the J end by 2 bases, with 21 bases between. This CDR3 is CAWRPIEGRLYTDTQYF. The CDR3 region has the DNA TGTGCCTGGAGGCCAATAGAGGGACGGTTGTACACAGATACGCAGTATTTT.

The rearrangement links TRBV30 to TRBJ2-4; 9 bases agree with TRBD1. The CDR3 totals 14 residues. Germline-derived CDR1 and CDR2 are GTSNPN and SVGIG (reference sequence). Unmatched junction bases numbered 3, after V lost 2 bases and J lost 4 bases. In DNA form, the CDR3 reads TGTGCCTGGAGTTCTGGGACAGGGAAAAACATTCAGTACTTC. It encodes CAWSSGTGKNIQYF.

The chain has TRBV5-6 and TRBJ2-1; 8 nucleotides match TRBD1. With V trimmed by 4 bases and J by 0 bases, 6 bases remained unmatched. Germline values: CDR1 SGHDT, CDR2 YYEEEE. This CDR3 has 16 residues. CDR3: CASSHRGSGSYNEQFF. The DNA of the CDR3 is TGTGCCAGCAGCCACAGGGGGAGTGGCTCCTACAATGAGCAGTTCTTC.

This rearrangement joins TRBV2 to TRBJ1-1, with TRBD1 matching 11 bases. V shed 3 bases, J shed 1 base, and the junction held 4 bases outside the gene matches. This CDR3 spans 16 amino acids. In germline, CDR1 is SNHLY, CDR2 FYNNEI. CDR3 in amino acids: CASSDRTGGANTEAFF. In DNA, the CDR3 is TGTGCCAGCAGTGATAGGACAGGGGGCGCGAACACTGAAGCTTTCTTT.

The rearrangement uses TRBV5-4 and TRBJ2-1; 8 bases are a match to TRBD1. Trimming removed 4 bases from V and 6 bases from J; junction bases left unmatched: 15. The CDR3 has 17 amino acids. Germline V lookup: CDR1 SGHNT, CDR2 YYREEE (reference sequence). The CDR3, as DNA: TGTGCCAGCAGCGGGGCAATAGACAGGGGAGCGGGCAATGAGCAGTTCTTC. It specifies CASSGAIDRGAGNEQFF. Based on the CDR3 plus reference TRBV5-4 and TRBJ2-1, the full variable domain is ETGVTQSPTHLIKTRGQQVTLRCSSQSGHNTVSWYQQALGQGPQFIFQYYREEENGRGNFPPRFSGLQFPNYSSELNVNALELDDSALYLCASSGAIDRGAGNEQFFGPGTRLTVL.

This sequence joins TRBV27 and TRBJ2-5; D perhaps matches TRBD2 (6 bases). This CDR3 is built from 17 residues. The V and J ends lost 3 bases and 1 base respectively, with 18 bases between them. Germline values: CDR1 MNHEY, CDR2 SMNVEV (reference sequence). CDR3: CASSFPPRRDFQETQYF. As DNA, the CDR3 is TGTGCCAGCAGTTTTCCCCCAAGGCGGGACTTCCAAGAGACCCAGTACTTC.

The chain recombines TRBV7-9 with TRBJ2-1, with D tentatively TRBD2 (6 bases). This CDR3 comprises 17 residues. Trimming left V 5 bases short and J 0 bases short, with 17 bases between. Germline CDR1 reads SEHNR; CDR2 reads FQNEAQ (reference sequence). The CDR3 DNA reads as TGTGCCAGCAGCCCCCTTCCCGGGGGACGCTCCTACAATGAGCAGTTCTTC. It yields the protein CASSPLPGGRSYNEQFF.

The V gene is TRBV5-1, the J gene TRBJ2-5, with D unclear. In germline, CDR1 is SGHRS, CDR2 YFSETQ. The CDR3 has 14 amino acids. V was trimmed by 4 bases and J by 1 base, leaving 11 bases between them. CDR3 region: CASSVAQVQETQYF. The CDR3 DNA reads TGCGCCAGCAGCGTTGCGCAGGTCCAAGAGACCCAGTACTTC.

The rearrangement links TRBV7-9 to TRBJ1-6, with D unresolved. Trimming removed 5 bases at V and 0 bases at J, with 8 bases between. The V gene's germline CDR1 is SEHNR and CDR2 FQNEAQ (reference sequence). This CDR3 spans 15 amino acids. CDR3 nucleotides: TGTGCCAGCAGCCCCCTTGGCTCCTATAATTCACCCCTCCACTTT. Its protein is CASSPLGSYNSPLHF. The variable domain in full, with the rest retrieved from reference TRBV7-9 and TRBJ1-6, is DTGVSQNPRHKITKRGQNVTFRCDPISEHNRLYWYRQTLGQGPEFLTYFQNEAQLEKSRLLSDRFSAERPKGSFSTLEIQRTEQGDSAMYLCASSPLGSYNSPLHFGNGTRLTVT.

The V and J genes are TRBV27 and TRBJ2-7; 8 nucleotides match TRBD1. V shed 6 bases, J shed 5 bases, and the junction held 6 bases outside the gene matches. Germline CDR1 is MNHEY and CDR2 is SMNVEV (reference sequence). CDR3 length: 13 residues. The CDR3 DNA is TGTGCCAGCAGCCGCAGGGGGCAGAACGAGCAGTACTTC. Residues: CASSRRGQNEQYF.